Listed below are T cell receptor beta chains from one sample, sequenced in a study of Graves' ophthalmopathy and Graves' hyperthyroidism. TCRdb itself ran the multiplex PCR reads through MiXCR, one entry per CDR3 protein. Here the sample spans about 160,000 distinct CDR3 sequences, roughly two fifths being singletons. Sequences were obtained from peripheral blood. These TCRs come from a man under 40 with Graves' ophthalmopathy. CDR3s include the opening cysteine and the closing phenylalanine or tryptophan. Fields, in order: V gene, clone size, J gene, D gene, CDR3 DNA, CDR3 protein. A D gene is named only where the DNA matches it firmly. Some rows mark clone size as missing; the rest say once, few, many or name a class of expanded clone.

TRBV30	many	TRBJ1-2	-	TGTGCCTGGGGGCACAGGGCCTATGGCTACACCTTC	CAWGHRAYGYTF
TRBV29-1	many	TRBJ2-7	TRBD1	TGCAGCGTAACGGGACAGGGGGCCTCCGAGCAGTACTTC	CSVTGQGASEQYF
TRBV28	once	TRBJ1-1	-	TGTGCCAGCAGTTTGGCCCCCACGGCTGAAGCTTTCTTT	CASSLAPTAEAFF
TRBV6-1	-	TRBJ2-7	-	TGTGCCAGCAGCCGGCCCGTAGTGGGTGAGCAGTACTTC	CASSRPVVGEQYF
TRBV2	many	TRBJ1-1	-	TGTGCCAGCAGTGAAGTGGCTGAAGCTTTCTTT	CASSEVAEAFF
TRBV12-5	many	TRBJ2-7	TRBD2	TGTGCTAGTGGTCCGGGACTAGCGTCAGAGCAGTACTTC	CASGPGLASEQYF
TRBV6-2/TRBV6-3	many	TRBJ1-5	-	TGTGCCAGCAGCCCGATCGGGACAAGCCTTAGCAATCAGCCCCAGCATTTT	CASSPIGTSLSNQPQHF
TRBV6-6	many	TRBJ2-2	-	TGTGCCAGCAGTTCTAGGTGGGGGAACACCGGGGAGCTGTTTTTT	CASSSRWGNTGELFF
TRBV29-1	many	TRBJ1-1	-	TGCAGCGCTTACGGACAGATTAACACTGAAGCTTTCTTT	CSAYGQINTEAFF
TRBV28	-	TRBJ2-5	TRBD1	TGTGCCAGCAGTGGACCGGGACAGCAAGAGACCCAGTACTTC	CASSGPGQQETQYF
TRBV28	-	TRBJ1-6	-	TGCGCGGGAACACGGGGGAATTCACCCCTCCACTTT	CAGTRGNSPLHF
TRBV12-3/TRBV12-4	-	TRBJ2-7	-	TGTGCCAGCAGTTCCCAACAGGGCCCCTACGAGCAGTACTTC	CASSSQQGPYEQYF
TRBV20-1	many	TRBJ1-1	TRBD1	TGCAGTGCTAAAGGGGGACAGGGAGGATTGGCTGAAGCTTTCTTT	CSAKGGQGGLAEAFF
TRBV12-3/TRBV12-4	-	TRBJ2-7	TRBD1	TGTGCCAGCAGTTTACGAGGGACAGGAGGATGGTCCTACGAGCAGTACTTC	CASSLRGTGGWSYEQYF
TRBV6-4	many	TRBJ1-2	-	TGTGCCAGCAGCCCCCCGGTGGCGTCGGGTTTGGGCTATGGCTACACCTTC	CASSPPVASGLGYGYTF
TRBV9	-	TRBJ1-1	TRBD1	TGTGCCAGCAGCGGGAGGACAGGGTCCCCTGAAGCTTTCTTT	CASSGRTGSPEAFF